The rows below give T cell receptor beta chains drawn from one sample of a study of persistence of HIV-infected CD4 T cells. The protocol was immunoSEQ multiplex PCR, while the TCRdb copy is restricted to in-frame clones and leaves out a portion. Here the sample spans about 41,000 clones, around 78% being singletons. For these TCRs, the target antigens are not known. The sequencing used CD4+ T cells sorted from PBMCs after approximately 19-hour stimulation, collected from a patient who received antiretroviral therapy. All receptors come from an adult man with HIV who was CMV-seropositive. Both conserved end residues are part of each CDR3. Clone size is not always given. Where it is, it says once, few, many or a class for expanded clones.

j_call	v_call	clone_size	cdr3_aa
TRBJ2-5	TRBV9	-	CASSVAREETQYF
TRBJ1-5	TRBV6-2/TRBV6-3	-	CASSYHVSQSSLYQPQHF
TRBJ2-7	TRBV7-9	-	CASSLTGLYEQYF
TRBJ2-1	TRBV30	-	CAWSVFWRAYNEQFF
TRBJ2-5	TRBV24-1	-	CATSDSTYQETQYF
TRBJ1-3	TRBV7-9	few	CASSLAGSGNTIYF
TRBJ1-5	TRBV7-2	-	CASSQGQLRYSNQPQHF
TRBJ1-1	TRBV13	-	CASSLQGSSEAFF
TRBJ1-3	TRBV10-3	-	CAIRARINSGNTIYF
TRBJ1-5	TRBV25-1	-	CASSGGYNQPQHF
TRBJ2-5	TRBV5-1	-	CASTPEGRVRETQYF
TRBJ1-1	TRBV14	-	CASSQSLGLGTEAFF
TRBJ2-1	TRBV11-1	-	CASSLAGLYNEQFF
TRBJ1-5	TRBV7-8	-	CASSLAITTGDQPQHF
TRBJ2-3	TRBV5-1	-	CASSWDRRTQYF
TRBJ2-2	TRBV9	-	CASKGRANTGELFF
TRBJ1-1	TRBV7-2	-	CASSFYTEAFF
TRBJ2-7	TRBV7-3	-	CASSPSGQGVPYEQYF
TRBJ1-5	TRBV6-1	-	CASSEVAGRVFQPQHF
TRBJ1-2	TRBV30	-	CAATLTAANYGYTF
TRBJ2-3	TRBV5-1	few	CASSLEGGTDTQYF
TRBJ1-2	TRBV29-1	-	CSVELGGRHGYTF
TRBJ2-7	TRBV15	-	CATSRGGSAYEQYF
TRBJ2-7	TRBV6-5	-	CASSVTGQLYEQYF
TRBJ1-1	TRBV7-3	-	CASSLIFGSTEAFF
TRBJ1-1	TRBV9	-	CASSFTGTGGTEAFF